This T cell receptor (beta chain) was captured by sequencing in a study of blood T cell repertoires in COVID-19. Study-level background: The analysed material was cDNA or gDNA that came from T cells, B-cell-depleted T cells, or PBMCs.

V was pared by 4 bases and J by 5 bases, with 4 bases of the junction left unmatched. CDR1 SGDLS and CDR2 YYNGEE come from the germline V gene. This CDR3 is built from 15 residues. Clones were sequenced by immunoSEQ multiplex PCR, and TCRdb holds only the in-frame ones, with some missing. Of tens of thousands of clones in the sample, less than 85% were seen once. The TCR comes from an older man with active or convalescent COVID-19. The chain employs TRBV9 and TRBJ1-6; 9 bases align to TRBD1. Input material: peripheral blood. As DNA, the CDR3 is TGTGCCAGCAGCCTGACAGGGGGAGATAATTCACCCCTCCACTTT. It codes for CASSLTGGDNSPLHF.